This TCR beta chain was recorded in a study of early T cells in non-severe SARS-CoV-2 infection. About the study: The authors sequenced bulk RNA from unsorted whole blood, leaving chains unpaired. General observations from the study: In VDJdb matching, anti-spike CD8 responses were favored while private and CD4 specificities went missing.

This clonotype was recorded many times. What it binds is unknown. The TCR library protocol attached unique molecular identifiers to the individual cDNA molecules. TCRdb passed the 5' RACE reads through MiXCR, listing each CDR3 protein once. The sample has tens of thousands of distinct CDR3 sequences, about 15% seen once; the top ten hold about 5%. The input for sequencing was whole blood, taken at baseline. This receptor was obtained from an adult who was a healthcare worker with PCR-confirmed SARS-CoV-2 infection or an uninfected control (not recorded which).

DNA for the CDR3: TGTGCCAGCAGTGGACTAGCGGGAGGGTATGAGCAGTTCTTC. As protein: CASSGLAGGYEQFF. The chain carries TRBV6-2 or TRBV6-3 and TRBJ2-1, with 15 nucleotides matching TRBD2. The germline V gene has CDR1 MNHEY and CDR2 SVGEGT. The V and J ends lost 5 bases and 8 bases, in that order; junction bases with no gene match: 1. The CDR3 runs to 14 residues.